Sequencing of this T cell receptor beta chain was carried out in a study of molecular identifiers for immune sequencing clone quantification. Study-level points and caveats: Effector cells kept over 98% of their molecules in clones above 20 RNA copies, while naive cells kept under 1% there.

A note on this clonotype: Its antigen is currently unknown.

Naive CD8 library inputs spanned roughly 17,000 to 1,000,000 sorted cells and 10%, 30% or 50% RNA. Researchers sorted naive CD8 T cells as cells that were CD8+CD4-CCR7+CD45RA+. This CDR3 has 15 residues. V shed 5 bases and J 7 bases; nucleotides not matched to a gene: 9. Germline CDR1 reads MDHEN; CDR2 reads SYDVKM. Via MiXCR, TCRdb re-called the PCR reads, giving one row per CDR3 protein. The sample includes some 100,000 distinct CDR3 sequences, roughly 38% of them seen just once. The sequencing sample was made of naive CD8+ T cells from blood, with Jurkat cell RNA spiked in. As to subset: FACS-sorted CD8+CD4-CCR7+CD45RA+ naive T cells. J is TRBJ2-7 and V is TRBV28; TRBD2 matches at 12 bases. The TCR originated in a human donor in good health. Some libraries in this study had Jurkat cell RNA spiked in. The CDR3: CASSGRLAGVREQYF. CDR3 coding DNA: TGTGCCAGCAGTGGACGACTAGCGGGAGTCCGGGAGCAGTACTTC.